This T cell receptor (beta chain) comes out of a study of vaccination effects on CD4 cells after COVID-19. The protocol was immunoSEQ multiplex PCR, while the TCRdb copy is restricted to in-frame clones and leaves out a portion. The sample comprises roughly 41,000 clones, more than 65% of which are singletons, and about 3.1% rests with the top ten. This clone was picked up one time. Its antigen is as yet unknown. Using viral peptide pools, the ViraFEST assay grew out antigen-specific CD4+ T cells prior to sequencing. Culturing for roughly 10 days preceded CD4+ T cell isolation. Absence of prior SARS-CoV-2 infection characterized the vaccine recipients, who showed negative nucleocapsid antibodies. The authors exchanged half the medium for IL-2 medium on days 3 and 7. The CDR3 spans 16 residues. The V gene's germline CDR1 is LGHNA and CDR2 YSLEER. Unmatched junction bases numbered 6, after V lost 1 base and J lost 4 bases.

The receptor's source is a human donor who received a COVID-19 vaccine. The sample here was CD4+ T cells from PBMCs cultured with HCoV-NL63 spike peptides, taken before COVID-19 vaccination. The chain has TRBV4-3 and TRBJ2-5, with 10 bases matching TRBD2. The CDR3 DNA reads TGCGCCAGCAGCCAAGGGCCAGCGGGGGGGACAGAGACCCAGTACTTC. Encoded protein: CASSQGPAGGTETQYF.